The 10 T cell receptor beta chains below all came from one sample that was sequenced in a study of T-cell reconstitution after alpha-beta-depleted transplantation in children. Unique molecular identifiers were built into the TCRbeta library. TCRdb recomputed calls from the PCR reads with MiXCR, one row per CDR3 protein. The data contain approximately 89,000 distinct CDR3 sequences, roughly a sixth of them singletons. This sample comprised PBMCs, mostly from graft donor cells, obtained 180 days after TCRalphabeta/CD19-depleted stem cell transplant. The receptors derive from a male patient between 2 and 15 years old who had a stem cell transplant for acute lymphoblastic leukemia, so the T cells may come from the graft donor.

This clonotype was detected ten times or more. This chain uses TRBV12-3 or TRBV12-4 with TRBJ2-3; D call uncertain. V dropped 6 bases and J dropped 0 bases, with 10 bases sitting between them. This CDR3 contains 14 residues. As DNA, the CDR3 is TGTGCCAGCAGCTTGGGTGGGAGCACAGATACGCAGTATTTT. It translates to CASSLGGSTDTQYF.

The chain carries TRBV20-1 and TRBJ2-7; D gene ambiguous. The CDR3 extends over 17 amino acids. V was pared by 6 bases and J by 6 bases, with 30 bases between. The germline CDR1 and CDR2 sequences are DFQATT and SNEGSKA (reference sequence). CDR3 coding DNA: TGCAGTGCCCTCGCTACTATTGGACGCCTCCCGGTTGGCGAGCAGTACTTC. Its protein is CSALATIGRLPVGEQYF.

This clonotype was picked up a small number of times. This CDR3 is CASRLRGEVLGELFF. CDR3 bases: TGCGCCAGCAGGCTGAGGGGGGAAGTCCTCGGGGAGCTGTTTTTT. This chain uses TRBV5-1 with TRBJ2-2, with D tentatively TRBD1 or TRBD2 (6 bases each). There are 15 residues in the CDR3. V was clipped by 5 bases and J by 7 bases, with 18 bases between them. CDR1 and CDR2 (germline): SGHRS, YFSETQ.

This clonotype was seen more than once but under ten times. The chain recombines TRBV19 with TRBJ2-7; D might be TRBD2 (6 bases). V was pared by 6 bases and J by 3 bases, with 18 bases between. This CDR3 contains 15 residues. Germline assignment: CDR1 LNHDA and CDR2 SQIVND (reference sequence). The CDR3 loop reads CASRTTSERNYEQYF. CDR3 DNA sequence: TGTGCCAGTAGGACGACTAGTGAGAGAAACTACGAGCAGTACTTC.

The chain uses TRBV9 and TRBJ2-5; TRBD1 is a possible D gene (5 bases). The V end lost 3 bases, the J end lost 4 bases, and 7 bases lay between the germline ends. Germline-derived CDR1 and CDR2 are SGDLS and YYNGEE. This CDR3 is 12 amino acids long. The chain's CDR3 is CASSAQGETQYF. As DNA, the CDR3 is TGTGCCAGCAGCGCTCAGGGAGAGACCCAGTACTTC.

The chain joins TRBV5-1 to TRBJ1-1; D gene ambiguous. Trimming left V 3 bases short and J 0 bases short, with 9 bases between. The CDR3 runs 14 residues. Germline V gene data show CDR1 as SGHRS and CDR2 as YFSETQ. In DNA form, the CDR3 reads TGCGCCAGCAGCTGGGAGGGTCTGAACACTGAAGCTTTCTTT. It yields the protein CASSWEGLNTEAFF.

This clonotype has just a few counts. V gene TRBV5-5 combines with J gene TRBJ2-2; TRBD1 matches at 7 bases. Looked up from germline, CDR1 is SGHKS and CDR2 is YYEKEE (reference sequence). The V gene end was trimmed by 3 bases and the J gene end by 0 bases; junction bases not matched to a gene: 2. The CDR3 totals 15 residues. CDR3 nucleotide sequence: TGTGCCAGCAGCTGGGGGACAGCGAACACCGGGGAGCTGTTTTTT. This gives the protein CASSWGTANTGELFF.

The chain links TRBV19 to TRBJ2-2, with 7 bases identical to TRBD2. This CDR3 has 14 amino acids. The V segment lost 5 bases and the J segment 8 bases; nucleotides outside the gene matches: 8. Germline V lookup: CDR1 LNHDA, CDR2 SQIVND (reference sequence). The CDR3, as DNA: TGTGCCAGTAGTCCATTGACTAGCTTTGGGGAGCTGTTTTTT. It codes for CASSPLTSFGELFF.

This clonotype has only a few counts. This chain connects TRBV4-3 to TRBJ2-1, with TRBD1 identical over 7 bases. This CDR3 contains 15 residues. CDR1 LGHNA and CDR2 YSLEER come from the germline V gene. With V trimmed by 4 bases and J by 4 bases, 7 bases remained unmatched. CDR3 in amino acids: CASSLDRDFYNEQFF. For the CDR3, the DNA is TGCGCCAGCAGCCTTGACAGGGATTTTTACAATGAGCAGTTCTTC.

The sample holds a few counts of this clonotype. The chain carries TRBV4-3 and TRBJ1-5; D gene uncertain. CDR3 size: 14 residues. The germline V and J ends were trimmed by 0 bases and 4 bases, with 7 bases remaining between them. Looked up from germline, CDR1 is LGHNA and CDR2 is YSLEER. Written as DNA, the CDR3 is TGCGCCAGCAGCCAAGAGGTAGGAAATCAGCCCCAGCATTTT. It encodes CASSQEVGNQPQHF.